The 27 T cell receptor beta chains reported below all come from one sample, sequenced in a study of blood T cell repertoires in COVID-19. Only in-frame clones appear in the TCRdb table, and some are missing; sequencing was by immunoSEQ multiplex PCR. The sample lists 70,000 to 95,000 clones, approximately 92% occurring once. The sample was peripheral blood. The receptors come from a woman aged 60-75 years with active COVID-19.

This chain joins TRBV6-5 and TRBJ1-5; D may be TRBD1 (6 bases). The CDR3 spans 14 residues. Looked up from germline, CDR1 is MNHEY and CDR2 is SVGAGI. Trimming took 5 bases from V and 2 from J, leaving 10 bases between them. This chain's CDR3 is CASSNSGGNQPQHF. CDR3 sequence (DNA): TGTGCCAGCAGTAATTCAGGGGGCAATCAGCCCCAGCATTTT.

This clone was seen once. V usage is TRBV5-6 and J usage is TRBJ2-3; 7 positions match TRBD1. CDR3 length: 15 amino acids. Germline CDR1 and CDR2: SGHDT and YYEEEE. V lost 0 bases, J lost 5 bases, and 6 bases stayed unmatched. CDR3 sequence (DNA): TGTGCCAGCAGCTTGGGACAGGGTGTGGGAGATACGCAGTATTTT. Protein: CASSLGQGVGDTQYF. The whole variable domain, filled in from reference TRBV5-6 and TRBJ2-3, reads DAGVTQSPTHLIKTRGQQVTLRCSPKSGHDTVSWYQQALGQGPQFIFQYYEEEERQRGNFPDRFSGHQFPNYSSELNVNALLLGDSALYLCASSLGQGVGDTQYFGPGTRLTVL.

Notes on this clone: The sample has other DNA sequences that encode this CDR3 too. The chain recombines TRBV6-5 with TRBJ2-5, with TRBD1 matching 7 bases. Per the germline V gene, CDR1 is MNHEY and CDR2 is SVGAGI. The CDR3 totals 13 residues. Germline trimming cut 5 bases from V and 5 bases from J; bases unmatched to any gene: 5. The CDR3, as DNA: TGTGCCAGCAGTCGACAGGGCGCGGAGACCCAGTACTTC. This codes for CASSRQGAETQYF.

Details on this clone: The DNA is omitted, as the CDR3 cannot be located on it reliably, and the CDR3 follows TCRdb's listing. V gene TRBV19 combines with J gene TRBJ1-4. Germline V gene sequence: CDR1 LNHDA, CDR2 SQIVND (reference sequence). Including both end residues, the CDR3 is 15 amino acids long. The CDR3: CASTSGVGRGEKLFF.

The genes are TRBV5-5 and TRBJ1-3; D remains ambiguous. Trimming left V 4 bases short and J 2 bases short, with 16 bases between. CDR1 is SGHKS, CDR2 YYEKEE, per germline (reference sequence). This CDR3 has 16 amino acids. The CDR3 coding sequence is TGTGCCAGCAGCCCCCGGGAGGAAGGCCCTGGAAACACCATATATTTT. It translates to CASSPREEGPGNTIYF. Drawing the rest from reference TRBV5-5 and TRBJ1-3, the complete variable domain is DAGVTQSPTHLIKTRGQQVTLRCSPISGHKSVSWYQQVLGQGPQFIFQYYEKEERGRGNFPDRFSARQFPNYSSELNVNALLLGDSALYLCASSPREEGPGNTIYFGEGSWLTVV.

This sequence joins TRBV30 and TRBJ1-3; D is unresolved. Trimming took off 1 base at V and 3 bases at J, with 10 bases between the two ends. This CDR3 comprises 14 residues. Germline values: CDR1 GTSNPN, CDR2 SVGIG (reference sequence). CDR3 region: CAWSAFVLGNTIYF. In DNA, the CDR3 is TGTGCCTGGAGTGCTTTTGTTCTTGGAAACACCATATATTTT.

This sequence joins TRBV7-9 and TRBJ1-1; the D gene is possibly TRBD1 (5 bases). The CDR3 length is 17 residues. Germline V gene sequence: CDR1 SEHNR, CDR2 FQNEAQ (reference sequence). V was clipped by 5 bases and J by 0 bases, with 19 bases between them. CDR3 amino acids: CASSPGKGISMNTEAFF. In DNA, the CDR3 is TGTGCCAGCAGCCCAGGTAAGGGGATCTCCATGAACACTGAAGCTTTCTTT.

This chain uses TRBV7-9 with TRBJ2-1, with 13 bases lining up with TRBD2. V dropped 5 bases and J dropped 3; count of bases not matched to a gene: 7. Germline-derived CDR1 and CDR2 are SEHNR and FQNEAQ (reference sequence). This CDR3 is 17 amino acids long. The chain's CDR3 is CASSRRLAGGLYNEQFF. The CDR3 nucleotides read TGTGCCAGCAGCCGGAGACTAGCGGGGGGACTCTACAATGAGCAGTTCTTC.

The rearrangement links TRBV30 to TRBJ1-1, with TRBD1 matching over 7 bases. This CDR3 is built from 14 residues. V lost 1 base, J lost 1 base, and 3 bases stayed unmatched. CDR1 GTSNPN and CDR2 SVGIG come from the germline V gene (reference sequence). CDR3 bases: TGTGCCTGGAGTGAAGGGGGCAGGAACACTGAAGCTTTCTTT. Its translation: CAWSEGGRNTEAFF.

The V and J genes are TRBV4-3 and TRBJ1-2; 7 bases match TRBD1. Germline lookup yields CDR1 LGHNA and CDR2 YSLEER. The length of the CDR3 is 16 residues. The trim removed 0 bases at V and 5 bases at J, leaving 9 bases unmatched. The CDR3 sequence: CASSQESGGGRYGYTF. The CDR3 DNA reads TGCGCCAGCAGCCAAGAGTCGGGAGGGGGCCGATATGGCTACACCTTC.

CDR3 sequence reads: CASRGGYTGELFF. In DNA form, the CDR3 reads TGTGCCAGTAGGGGGGGATACACCGGGGAGCTGTTTTTT. The chain joins TRBV19 to TRBJ2-2; D is perhaps TRBD2 (6 bases). Trimming took 6 bases from V and 3 from J, leaving 8 bases between them. This CDR3 contains 13 residues. Germline V gives CDR1 LNHDA, CDR2 SQIVND (reference sequence). Supplemented by reference TRBV19 and TRBJ2-2, the full variable domain reads DGGITQSPKYLFRKEGQNVTLSCEQNLNHDAMYWYRQDPGQGLRLIYYSQIVNDFQKGDIAEGYSVSREKKESFPLTVTSAQKNPTAFYLCASRGGYTGELFFGEGSRLTVL.

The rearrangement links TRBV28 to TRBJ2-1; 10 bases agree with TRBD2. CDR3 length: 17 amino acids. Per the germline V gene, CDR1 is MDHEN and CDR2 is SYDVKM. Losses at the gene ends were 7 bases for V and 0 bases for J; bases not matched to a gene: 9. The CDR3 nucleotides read TGTGCCAGCACCGATAGCGGGAGGCCGAGCTCCTACAATGAGCAGTTCTTC. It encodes CASTDSGRPSSYNEQFF.

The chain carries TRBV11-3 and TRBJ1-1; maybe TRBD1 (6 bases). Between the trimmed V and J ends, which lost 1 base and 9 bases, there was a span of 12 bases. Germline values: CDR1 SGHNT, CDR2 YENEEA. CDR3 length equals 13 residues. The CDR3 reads CASSLGGDRQAFF. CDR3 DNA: TGTGCCAGCAGCTTAGGGGGTGACAGGCAAGCTTTCTTT.

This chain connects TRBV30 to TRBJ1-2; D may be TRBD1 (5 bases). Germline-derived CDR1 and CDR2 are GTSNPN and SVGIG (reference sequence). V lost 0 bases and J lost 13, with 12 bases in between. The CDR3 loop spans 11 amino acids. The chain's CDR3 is CAWSVGGVSTF. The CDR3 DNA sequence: TGTGCCTGGAGTGTAGGAGGGGTGAGCACCTTC.

The DNA of the CDR3 is TGTGCCAGCAGCGCTAGCGGGAGGGAGAACAATGAGCAGTTCTTC. This gives the protein CASSASGRENNEQFF. The V call is TRBV9, the J call TRBJ2-1; 12 bases match TRBD2. Trimming removed 3 bases from V and 5 bases from J; junction bases left unmatched: 3. The CDR3 is made up of 15 amino acids. From germline, CDR1 is SGDLS and CDR2 YYNGEE.

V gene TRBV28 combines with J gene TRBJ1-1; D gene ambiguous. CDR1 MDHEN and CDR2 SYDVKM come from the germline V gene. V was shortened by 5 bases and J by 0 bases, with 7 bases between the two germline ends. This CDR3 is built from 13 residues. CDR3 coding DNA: TGTGCCAGCAGTGGGCACATGAACACTGAAGCTTTCTTT. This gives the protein CASSGHMNTEAFF. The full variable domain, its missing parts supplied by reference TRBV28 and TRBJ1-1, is DVKVTQSSRYLVKRTGEKVFLECVQDMDHENMFWYRQDPGLGLRLIYFSYDVKMKEKGDIPEGYSVSREKKERFSLILESASTNQTSMYLCASSGHMNTEAFFGQGTRLTVV.

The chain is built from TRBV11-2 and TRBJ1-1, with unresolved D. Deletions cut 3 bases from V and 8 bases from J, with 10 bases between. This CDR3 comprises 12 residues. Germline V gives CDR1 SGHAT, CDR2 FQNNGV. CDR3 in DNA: TGTGCCAGCAGCTTTCGAGTCTTCGAAGCTTTCTTT. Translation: CASSFRVFEAFF.

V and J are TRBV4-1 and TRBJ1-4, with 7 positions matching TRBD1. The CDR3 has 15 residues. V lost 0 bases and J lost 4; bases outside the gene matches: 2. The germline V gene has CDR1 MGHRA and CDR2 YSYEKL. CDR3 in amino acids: CASSQETGFNEKLFF. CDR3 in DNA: TGCGCCAGCAGCCAAGAGACAGGGTTTAATGAAAAACTGTTTTTT.

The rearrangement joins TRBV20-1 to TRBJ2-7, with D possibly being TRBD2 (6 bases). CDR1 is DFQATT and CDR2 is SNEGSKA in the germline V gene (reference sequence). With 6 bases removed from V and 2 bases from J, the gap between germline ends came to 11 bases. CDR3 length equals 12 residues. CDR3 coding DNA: TGCAGTGCCAGTAGGGAGGCCTACGAGCAGTACTTC. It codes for CSASREAYEQYF.

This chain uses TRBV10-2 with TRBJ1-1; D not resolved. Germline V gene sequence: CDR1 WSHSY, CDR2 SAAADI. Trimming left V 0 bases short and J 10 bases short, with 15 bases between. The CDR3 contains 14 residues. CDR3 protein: CASSESGTRGVAFF. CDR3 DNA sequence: TGCGCCAGCAGTGAGTCAGGCACCCGGGGTGTAGCTTTCTTT.

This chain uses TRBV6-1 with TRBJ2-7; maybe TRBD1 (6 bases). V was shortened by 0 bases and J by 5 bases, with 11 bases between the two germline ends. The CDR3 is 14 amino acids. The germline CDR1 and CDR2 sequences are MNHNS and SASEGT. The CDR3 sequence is CASSEAGAGDEQYF. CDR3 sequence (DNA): TGTGCCAGCAGTGAAGCTGGGGCAGGGGACGAGCAGTACTTC.

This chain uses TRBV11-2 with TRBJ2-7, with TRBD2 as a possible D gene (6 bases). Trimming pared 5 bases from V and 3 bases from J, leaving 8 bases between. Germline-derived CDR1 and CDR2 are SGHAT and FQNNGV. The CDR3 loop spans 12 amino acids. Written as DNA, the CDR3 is TGTGCCAGCAGCGGCGGGATCTACGAGCAGTACTTC. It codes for CASSGGIYEQYF.

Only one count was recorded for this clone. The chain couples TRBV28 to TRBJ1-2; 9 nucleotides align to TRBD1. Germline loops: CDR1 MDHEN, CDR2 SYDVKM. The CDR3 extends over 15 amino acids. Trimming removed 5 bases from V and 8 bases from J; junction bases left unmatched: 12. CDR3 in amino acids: CASSQLLRTGAGYTF. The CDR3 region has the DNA TGTGCCAGCAGTCAGCTACTCCGGACAGGGGCCGGCTACACCTTC.

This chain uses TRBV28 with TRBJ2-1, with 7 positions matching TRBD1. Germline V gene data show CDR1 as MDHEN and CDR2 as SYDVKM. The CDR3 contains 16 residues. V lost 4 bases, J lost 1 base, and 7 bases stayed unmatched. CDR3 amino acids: CASSSWRRGSYNEQFF. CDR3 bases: TGTGCCAGCAGTTCATGGCGCAGGGGGTCCTACAATGAGCAGTTCTTC. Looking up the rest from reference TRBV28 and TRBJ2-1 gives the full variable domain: DVKVTQSSRYLVKRTGEKVFLECVQDMDHENMFWYRQDPGLGLRLIYFSYDVKMKEKGDIPEGYSVSREKKERFSLILESASTNQTSMYLCASSSWRRGSYNEQFFGPGTRLTVL.

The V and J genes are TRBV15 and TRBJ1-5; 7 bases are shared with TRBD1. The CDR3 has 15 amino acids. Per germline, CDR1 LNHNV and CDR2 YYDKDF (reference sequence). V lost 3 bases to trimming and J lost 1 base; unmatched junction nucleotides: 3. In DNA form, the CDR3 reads TGTGCCACCAGCAGCAAGGGACAGAGCAATCAGCCCCAGCATTTT. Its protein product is CATSSKGQSNQPQHF.

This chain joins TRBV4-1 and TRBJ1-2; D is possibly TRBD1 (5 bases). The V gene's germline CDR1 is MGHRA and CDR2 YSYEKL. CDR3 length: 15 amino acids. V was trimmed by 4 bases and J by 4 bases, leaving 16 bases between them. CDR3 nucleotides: TGCGCCAGCAGCCCAAGGGGAGCGGGAGGCTATGGCTACACCTTC. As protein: CASSPRGAGGYGYTF.

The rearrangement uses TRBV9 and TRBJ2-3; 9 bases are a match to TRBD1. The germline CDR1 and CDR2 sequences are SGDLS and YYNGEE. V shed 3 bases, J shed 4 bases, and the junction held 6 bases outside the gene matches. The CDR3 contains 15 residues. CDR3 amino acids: CASSEGTGLADTQYF. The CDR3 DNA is TGTGCCAGCAGCGAGGGGACAGGGCTGGCAGATACGCAGTATTTT.